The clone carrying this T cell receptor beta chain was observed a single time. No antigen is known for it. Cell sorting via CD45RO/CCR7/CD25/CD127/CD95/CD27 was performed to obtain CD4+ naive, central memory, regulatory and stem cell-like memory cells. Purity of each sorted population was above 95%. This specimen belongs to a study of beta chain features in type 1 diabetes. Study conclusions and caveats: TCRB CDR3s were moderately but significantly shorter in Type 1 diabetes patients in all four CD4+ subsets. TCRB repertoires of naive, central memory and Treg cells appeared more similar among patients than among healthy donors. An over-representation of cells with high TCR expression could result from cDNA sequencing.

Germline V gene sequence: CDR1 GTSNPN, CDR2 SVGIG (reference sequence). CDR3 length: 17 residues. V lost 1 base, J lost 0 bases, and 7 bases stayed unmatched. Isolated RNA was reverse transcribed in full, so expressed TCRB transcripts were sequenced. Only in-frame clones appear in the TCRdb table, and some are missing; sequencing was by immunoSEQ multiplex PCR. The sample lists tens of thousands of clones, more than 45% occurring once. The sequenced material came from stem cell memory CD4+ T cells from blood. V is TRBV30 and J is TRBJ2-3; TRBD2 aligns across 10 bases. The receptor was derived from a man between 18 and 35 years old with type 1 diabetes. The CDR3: CAWSALAGGKSTDTQYF. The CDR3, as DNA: TGTGCCTGGAGTGCATTAGCGGGAGGCAAGAGCACAGATACGCAGTATTTT.